This T cell receptor beta chain came from a study of T cells in localized non-small cell lung cancer. Study-level results: There was higher T cell clonality in uninvolved adjacent lung than in tumor, and it was highest there. In adjacent lung appeared a median around 57 of the top 100 tumor clones.

The CDR3 totals 15 residues. V was trimmed by 4 bases and J by 1 base, leaving 12 bases between them. Germline V gene data show CDR1 as SGHAT and CDR2 as FQNNGV. Sequencing was performed with immunoSEQ multiplex PCR; in TCRdb, only in-frame clones are kept and a portion is missing. The repertoire holds approximately 28,000 clones, with about 92% as singletons. A remark on this clone: Its specificity is not known.

The chain recombines TRBV11-2 with TRBJ2-3; a weak D match, TRBD1 (5 bases). The source of this sequence is a woman aged 40 to 75 with stage III lung adenocarcinoma. Sequenced here: peripheral blood mononuclear cells, sampled before any cancer treatment. As DNA, the CDR3 is TGTGCCAGCAGCTCGCGACAGAAGCGCACAGATACGCAGTATTTT. It encodes CASSSRQKRTDTQYF. The variable domain in full, with the rest retrieved from reference TRBV11-2 and TRBJ2-3, is EAGVAQSPRYKIIEKRQSVAFWCNPISGHATLYWYQQILGQGPKLLIQFQNNGVVDDSQLPKDRFSAERLKGVDSTLKIQPAKLEDSAVYLCASSSRQKRTDTQYFGPGTRLTVL.